Reported below is one T cell receptor (beta chain). As yet, its antigen is unknown. TCRdb reprocessed the 5' RACE reads, keeping one entry per CDR3 protein, no DNA. The repertoire table contains approximately 380,000 distinct CDR3 sequences. The data were taken from a study of T cells expressing NK-cell markers. Study details: Underlying the TCR beta repertoires were sorted CD3+CD56+NKG2C+, CD3+CD56+NKG2C- and CD3+CD56-NKG2C+ T cells. Most of the eight sequenced donors tested HCMV-seropositive; one tested seronegative. Findings and limits, study-wide: Each of six donors carried dominant NKG2C+ clonotypes accounting for about 1.0-7.0% of CD8+ T cells. Questions lingered over whether expanded NKG2C+ T cell clones were HCMV-specific.

The germline gives CDR1 SQVTM, CDR2 ANQGSEA. The CDR3 extends over 12 amino acids. The chain carries TRBV29-1 and TRBJ1-2. The sequencing input was blood T cells: a sorted CD56 or NKG2C T cell subset, CD4+ or CD8+ T cells, or bulk PBMC T cells (not recorded which). The sequence was obtained from a man aged 18-69 years in good health. CDR3 amino acids: CSVGVKASGYTF.